Listed here is a single TCR beta chain. Its specificity is unknown. The sample belongs to a study of T cell responses to AZD1222 COVID-19 vaccine. Study background: Pooled samples include second doses given at about 4 or 12 weeks.

Study-level results: Possibly, clonal diversity was underestimated; donors were largely white British and included more females. Unmutated variant regions are reportedly the target of nearly half of TCRs that are spike-specific. Repertoire collection took place solely once the T cell response had peaked.

Assay: immunoSEQ multiplex PCR; the TCRdb copy retains only in-frame clones and omits some. The table records 150,000 or so clones, roughly 90% of them present only once. Germline V CDR1 and CDR2: GTSNPN, SVGIG (reference sequence). Unmatched junction bases numbered 8, after V lost 4 bases and J lost 3 bases. The CDR3 consists of 15 residues. The input for sequencing was peripheral blood, taken on day 0 of AZD1222 vaccination. The genes are TRBV30 and TRBJ2-3; 9 bases fit TRBD2. This clonotype was sampled from an adult in good health. Here the CDR3 reads CAWKGSGSGTDTQYF. In DNA form, the CDR3 reads TGTGCCTGGAAAGGTAGCGGGAGTGGAACAGATACGCAGTATTTT.